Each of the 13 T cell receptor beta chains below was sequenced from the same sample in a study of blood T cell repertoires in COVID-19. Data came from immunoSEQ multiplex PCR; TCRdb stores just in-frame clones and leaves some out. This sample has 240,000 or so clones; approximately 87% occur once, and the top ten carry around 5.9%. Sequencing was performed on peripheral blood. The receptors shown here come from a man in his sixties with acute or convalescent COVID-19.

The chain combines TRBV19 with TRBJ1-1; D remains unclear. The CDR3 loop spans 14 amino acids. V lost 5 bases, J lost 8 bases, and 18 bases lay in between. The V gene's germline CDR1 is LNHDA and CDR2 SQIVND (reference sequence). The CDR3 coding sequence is TGTGCCAGTAGTGCCCTCGCAGTTCAGAACGAAGCTTTCTTT. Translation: CASSALAVQNEAFF.

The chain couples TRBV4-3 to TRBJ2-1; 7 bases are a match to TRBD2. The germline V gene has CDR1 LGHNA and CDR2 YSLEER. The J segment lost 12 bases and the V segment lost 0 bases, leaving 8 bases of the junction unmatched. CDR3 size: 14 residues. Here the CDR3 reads CASSQDSTGGGQFF. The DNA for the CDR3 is TGCGCCAGCAGCCAAGATTCAACGGGAGGAGGGCAGTTCTTC.

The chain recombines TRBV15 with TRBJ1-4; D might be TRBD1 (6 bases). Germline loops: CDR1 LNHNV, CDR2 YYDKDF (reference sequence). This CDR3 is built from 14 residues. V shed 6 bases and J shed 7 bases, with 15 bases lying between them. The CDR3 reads CATRVGRGTEKLFF. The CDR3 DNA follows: TGTGCCACCAGAGTGGGCAGGGGAACTGAAAAACTGTTTTTT.

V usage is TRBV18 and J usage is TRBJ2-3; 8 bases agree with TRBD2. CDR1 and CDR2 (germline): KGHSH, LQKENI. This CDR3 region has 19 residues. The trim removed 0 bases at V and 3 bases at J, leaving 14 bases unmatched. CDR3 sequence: CASSPPLLEREGGTDTQYF. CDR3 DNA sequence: TGTGCCAGCTCACCACCGCTTCTTGAACGGGAGGGCGGGACAGATACGCAGTATTTT.

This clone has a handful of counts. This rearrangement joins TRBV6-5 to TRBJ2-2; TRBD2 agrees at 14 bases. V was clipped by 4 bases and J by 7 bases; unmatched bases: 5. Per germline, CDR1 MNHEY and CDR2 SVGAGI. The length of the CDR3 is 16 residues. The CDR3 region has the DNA TGTGCCAGCAGTTCCGGACTAGCGGGAGGAAACGGGGAGCTGTTTTTT. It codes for CASSSGLAGGNGELFF.

In nucleotides, the CDR3 is TGTGCCAGCAGGACAGGAAACACCGGGGAGCTGTTTTTT. Its protein is CASRTGNTGELFF. The gene calls are TRBV12-3 or TRBV12-4 and TRBJ2-2; D might be TRBD1 (6 bases). The CDR3 has 13 residues. V gave up 6 bases and J gave up 2 bases, with 7 bases separating them.

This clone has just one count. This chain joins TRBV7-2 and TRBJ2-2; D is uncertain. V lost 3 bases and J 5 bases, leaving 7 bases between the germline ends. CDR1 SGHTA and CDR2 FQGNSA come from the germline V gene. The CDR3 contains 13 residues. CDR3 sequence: CASSFTETGELFF. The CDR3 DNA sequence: TGTGCCAGCAGCTTCACAGAGACCGGGGAGCTGTTTTTT.

Written as DNA, the CDR3 is TGCGCCAGCAGCCGCCTTGTTAGGGACTGGCCGAACACCGGGGAGCTGTTTTTT. It yields the protein CASSRLVRDWPNTGELFF. The chain links TRBV4-1 to TRBJ2-2; possibly TRBD2 for D (6 bases). The CDR3 contains 18 residues. The germline V and J ends were trimmed by 4 bases and 0 bases, with 18 bases remaining between them. Germline V CDR1 and CDR2: MGHRA, YSYEKL.

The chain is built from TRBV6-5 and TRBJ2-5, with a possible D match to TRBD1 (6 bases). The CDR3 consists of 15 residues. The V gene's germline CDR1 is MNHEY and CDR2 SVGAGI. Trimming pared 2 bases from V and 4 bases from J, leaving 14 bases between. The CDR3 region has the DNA TGTGCCAGCAGTTACGGGTTGGGGGCGAGAGAGACCCAGTACTTC. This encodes CASSYGLGARETQYF.

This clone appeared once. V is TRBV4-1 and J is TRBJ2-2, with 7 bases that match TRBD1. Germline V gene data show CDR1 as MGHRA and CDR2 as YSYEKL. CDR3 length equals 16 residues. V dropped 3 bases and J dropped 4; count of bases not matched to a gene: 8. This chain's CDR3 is CASSHLRDRATGELFF. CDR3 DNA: TGCGCCAGCAGCCACCTCCGAGACAGGGCCACCGGGGAGCTGTTTTTT.

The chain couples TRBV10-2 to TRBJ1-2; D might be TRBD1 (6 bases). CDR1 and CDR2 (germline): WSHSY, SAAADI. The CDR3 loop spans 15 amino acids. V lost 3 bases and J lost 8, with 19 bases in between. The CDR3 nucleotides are TGCGCCAGCAGTGACCCAAGGACAGCCAGCCCGGGCTACACCTTC. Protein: CASSDPRTASPGYTF.

CDR3: CASSIGGQTPYGYTF. CDR3 nucleotide sequence: TGTGCCAGTAGTATAGGGGGACAGACTCCATATGGCTACACCTTC. J is TRBJ1-2 and V is TRBV19; 7 positions agree with TRBD1. Trimming cost V 1 base and J 5 bases; bases outside gene matches: 7. Germline-derived CDR1 and CDR2 are LNHDA and SQIVND (reference sequence). The CDR3 is 15 residues long.

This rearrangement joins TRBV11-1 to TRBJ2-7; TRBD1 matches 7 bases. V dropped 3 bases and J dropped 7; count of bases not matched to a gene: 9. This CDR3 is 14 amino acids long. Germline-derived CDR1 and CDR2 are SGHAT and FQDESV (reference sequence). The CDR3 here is CASSFGTDPLEQYF. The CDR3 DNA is TGTGCCAGCAGCTTCGGGACAGACCCTCTAGAGCAGTACTTC.